Listed below are T cell receptor beta chains from one sample, sequenced in a study of blood T cell repertoires in COVID-19. Profiling relied on immunoSEQ multiplex PCR, and the TCRdb table lists in-frame clones only, not all of them. The profile shows approximately 290,000 clones, roughly 90% of them singletons. What was sequenced was peripheral blood. The receptors shown here come from a man aged 25-40 years with acute or convalescent COVID-19. CDR3s include the opening cysteine and the closing phenylalanine or tryptophan. The order of the fields is V gene, J gene, D gene, clone size, CDR3 DNA, CDR3 protein. The D gene is left open where the match is weak. Clone size is shown for a subset of rows, as once, few, many or a class of expanded clone.

v_gene: TRBV5-1; j_gene: TRBJ2-5; d_gene: -; abundance: -; CDR3nt: TGCGCCAGCAGCTTGCGGGGGGCCGGGGAGACCCAGTACTTC; CDR3aa: CASSLRGAGETQYF
v_gene: TRBV7-9; j_gene: TRBJ2-7; d_gene: -; abundance: -; CDR3nt: TGTGCCAGCAGCTTACACGGGAGTGTCTACGAGCAGTACTTC; CDR3aa: CASSLHGSVYEQYF
v_gene: TRBV7-3; j_gene: TRBJ2-5; d_gene: TRBD2; abundance: -; CDR3nt: TGTGCCAGCAGCCCAAATAGCGGGAAAGAGACCCAGTACTTC; CDR3aa: CASSPNSGKETQYF
v_gene: TRBV6-5; j_gene: TRBJ1-1; d_gene: TRBD1; abundance: -; CDR3nt: TGTGCCAGCAGTTCAAGGACAGGGAACACTGAAGCTTTCTTT; CDR3aa: CASSSRTGNTEAFF
v_gene: TRBV5-5; j_gene: TRBJ2-7; d_gene: -; abundance: -; CDR3nt: TGTGCCAGCAGCCTAAAGGGGATCCCCGTCTACGAGCAGTACTTC; CDR3aa: CASSLKGIPVYEQYF
v_gene: TRBV30; j_gene: TRBJ2-1; d_gene: TRBD2; abundance: once; CDR3nt: TGTGCCTGGAGTGGCGGGAGGGCTGATGAGCAGTTCTTC; CDR3aa: CAWSGGRADEQFF
v_gene: TRBV19; j_gene: TRBJ1-1; d_gene: TRBD1; abundance: -; CDR3nt: TGTGCCAGTAGCTTAACGAAACACAGGGGCAGGGGGCAGTCCACTGAAGCTTTCTTT; CDR3aa: CASSLTKHRGRGQSTEAFF
v_gene: TRBV30; j_gene: TRBJ1-5; d_gene: -; abundance: -; CDR3nt: TGTGCCTGGAGTGAACGGGGTCAGCCCCAGCATTTT; CDR3aa: CAWSERGQPQHF
v_gene: TRBV5-1; j_gene: TRBJ2-5; d_gene: TRBD2; abundance: -; CDR3nt: TGCGCCAGCAGCTTAGGGCAGGGAGGGGAGACCCAGTACTTC; CDR3aa: CASSLGQGGETQYF
v_gene: TRBV19; j_gene: TRBJ2-7; d_gene: -; abundance: -; CDR3nt: TGTGCCAGTAGTAGATGGACAGATTCAGCCTACGAGCAGTACTTC; CDR3aa: CASSRWTDSAYEQYF
v_gene: TRBV11-3; j_gene: TRBJ2-1; d_gene: TRBD2; abundance: -; CDR3nt: TGTGCCAGCAGCGAAACTTTGACTAGCGGGAGGTATAATGAGCAGTTCTTC; CDR3aa: CASSETLTSGRYNEQFF
v_gene: TRBV6-5; j_gene: TRBJ1-3; d_gene: TRBD1; abundance: -; CDR3nt: TGTGCCAGCAATCACAGGGGTTCCGGAAACACCATATATTTT; CDR3aa: CASNHRGSGNTIYF
v_gene: TRBV20-1; j_gene: TRBJ2-3; d_gene: -; abundance: -; CDR3nt: TGCAGTGCTAGTATCTTCGCACTTAACTTCAGCACAGATACGCAGTATTTT; CDR3aa: CSASIFALNFSTDTQYF
v_gene: TRBV5-1; j_gene: TRBJ2-1; d_gene: TRBD2; abundance: -; CDR3nt: TGCGCCAGCAGGTCTCTAGCGGGAAGAAATGAGCAGTTCTTC; CDR3aa: CASRSLAGRNEQFF
v_gene: TRBV7-9; j_gene: TRBJ2-7; d_gene: -; abundance: -; CDR3nt: TGTGCCAGCAGCCCTAGGGGGTACGAGCAGTACTTC; CDR3aa: CASSPRGYEQYF
v_gene: TRBV6-6; j_gene: TRBJ1-2; d_gene: TRBD1; abundance: -; CDR3nt: TGTGCCAGCAGATTACAGGGGACGGGGTCTATGAGCTACACCTTC; CDR3aa: CASRLQGTGSMSYTF
v_gene: TRBV30; j_gene: TRBJ2-2; d_gene: TRBD2; abundance: once; CDR3nt: TGTGCCTGGAGATCGGGACTAGCGGGGGGAGAGGCCGGGGAGCTGTTTTTT; CDR3aa: CAWRSGLAGGEAGELFF
v_gene: TRBV6-2/TRBV6-3; j_gene: TRBJ1-2; d_gene: -; abundance: -; CDR3nt: TGTGCCAGCAGTTATCTAGTCTATGGCTACACCTTC; CDR3aa: CASSYLVYGYTF
v_gene: TRBV27; j_gene: TRBJ2-7; d_gene: -; abundance: -; CDR3nt: TGTGCCAGCAGTTCAGGGGTCTCCTACGAGCAGTACTTC; CDR3aa: CASSSGVSYEQYF
v_gene: TRBV21-1; j_gene: TRBJ1-1; d_gene: -; abundance: -; CDR3nt: TGTGCCAGCAGCAAAGATCGCAACCGAGACCGGGACAGGGTCACTGAAGCTTTCTTT; CDR3aa: CASSKDRNRDRDRVTEAFF
v_gene: TRBV11-2; j_gene: TRBJ2-2; d_gene: TRBD1; abundance: -; CDR3nt: TGTGCCAGTTCAGGGGGCTGGGCCGGGGAGCTGTTTTTT; CDR3aa: CASSGGWAGELFF
v_gene: TRBV27; j_gene: TRBJ2-5; d_gene: TRBD2; abundance: -; CDR3nt: TGTGCCAGCAGTTTATCGGGCGGGGGGGCAAAGACCCAGTACTTC; CDR3aa: CASSLSGGGAKTQYF
v_gene: TRBV6-4; j_gene: TRBJ2-7; d_gene: -; abundance: -; CDR3nt: TGTGCCAGCAGTGCGGACCTGGGGGGCGAGCAGTACTTC; CDR3aa: CASSADLGGEQYF
v_gene: TRBV10-3; j_gene: TRBJ1-6; d_gene: TRBD1; abundance: -; CDR3nt: TGTGCCATCAAAGGGACAGAGGATTCACCCCTCCACTTT; CDR3aa: CAIKGTEDSPLHF
v_gene: TRBV5-6; j_gene: TRBJ2-3; d_gene: -; abundance: -; CDR3nt: TGTGCCAGCAGCACCACCGGAGTTGGGACAGATACGCAGTATTTT; CDR3aa: CASSTTGVGTDTQYF
v_gene: TRBV27; j_gene: TRBJ2-5; d_gene: -; abundance: -; CDR3nt: TGTGCCAGCTCGGCGGCGGCTTTACAAGAGACCCAGTACTTC; CDR3aa: CASSAAALQETQYF
v_gene: TRBV7-9; j_gene: TRBJ2-5; d_gene: TRBD2; abundance: -; CDR3nt: TGTGCCAGCAGCTTAACTAGCGGAGAGACCCAGTACTTC; CDR3aa: CASSLTSGETQYF
v_gene: TRBV5-1; j_gene: TRBJ2-2; d_gene: TRBD1; abundance: -; CDR3nt: TGCGCCAGCAGCCCGGGACAGGGATTCACCGGGGAGCTGTTTTTT; CDR3aa: CASSPGQGFTGELFF
v_gene: TRBV3-1/TRBV3-2; j_gene: TRBJ2-2; d_gene: -; abundance: -; CDR3nt: TGTGCCAGCAGCCAAGATCTCGGGAGCAGGATCGGGGAGCTGTTTTTT; CDR3aa: CASSQDLGSRIGELFF
v_gene: TRBV28; j_gene: TRBJ1-2; d_gene: -; abundance: -; CDR3nt: TGTGCCAGCAGTTTTAAGGGGTATGGCTACACCTTC; CDR3aa: CASSFKGYGYTF
v_gene: TRBV5-6; j_gene: TRBJ2-2; d_gene: TRBD2; abundance: -; CDR3nt: TGTGCCAGCAGCCGTGCTAGCGGGAGTACCGGGGAGCTGTTTTTT; CDR3aa: CASSRASGSTGELFF
v_gene: TRBV11-3; j_gene: TRBJ2-7; d_gene: TRBD2; abundance: -; CDR3nt: TGTGCCAGCAGCTTAGAGGTGCGGGAGGCCTACGAGCAGTACTTC; CDR3aa: CASSLEVREAYEQYF
v_gene: TRBV19; j_gene: TRBJ1-2; d_gene: -; abundance: -; CDR3nt: TGTGCCAGTAGTCGGGAGGGTTTCTATGGCTACACCTTC; CDR3aa: CASSREGFYGYTF
v_gene: TRBV3-1/TRBV3-2; j_gene: TRBJ1-2; d_gene: -; abundance: -; CDR3nt: TGTGCCAGCAGCCGTACTCCCGACAGGTGGAAAGCTTATGGCTACACCTTC; CDR3aa: CASSRTPDRWKAYGYTF
v_gene: TRBV7-9; j_gene: TRBJ1-5; d_gene: -; abundance: -; CDR3nt: TGTGCCAGCAGCTTAGGAGGTGATAGGCCCCAGCATTTT; CDR3aa: CASSLGGDRPQHF
v_gene: TRBV27; j_gene: TRBJ2-1; d_gene: TRBD1; abundance: -; CDR3nt: TGTGCCAGCAGTGAACCGGGACAGGGGCGGAATGAGCAGTTCTTC; CDR3aa: CASSEPGQGRNEQFF
v_gene: TRBV6-5; j_gene: TRBJ2-1; d_gene: -; abundance: -; CDR3nt: TGTGCCAGCAGACAAGAGGGGGTAGCCCATGAGCAGTTCTTC; CDR3aa: CASRQEGVAHEQFF
v_gene: TRBV24-1; j_gene: TRBJ2-5; d_gene: -; abundance: -; CDR3nt: TGTGCCACCAGTGAGGGCGCACAAGAGACCCAGTACTTC; CDR3aa: CATSEGAQETQYF
v_gene: TRBV5-1; j_gene: TRBJ1-1; d_gene: -; abundance: -; CDR3nt: TGCGCCAGCAGCCCCCGACAGGCCCTGAACACTGAAGCTTTCTTT; CDR3aa: CASSPRQALNTEAFF
v_gene: TRBV9; j_gene: TRBJ2-1; d_gene: TRBD2; abundance: -; CDR3nt: TGTGCCAGCAGCCAGTACGAGGGGACTACCCCCAGTGAGCAGTTCTTC; CDR3aa: CASSQYEGTTPSEQFF
v_gene: TRBV6-5; j_gene: TRBJ1-2; d_gene: -; abundance: once; CDR3nt: TGTGCCAGCAACAGCGGTCCCTATGGCTACACCTTC; CDR3aa: CASNSGPYGYTF
v_gene: TRBV7-2; j_gene: TRBJ1-2; d_gene: -; abundance: -; CDR3nt: TGTGCCAGCAGCTTAGTGGGGACTCCATCTGCTAAAGCTAACTATGGCTACACCTTC; CDR3aa: CASSLVGTPSAKANYGYTF
v_gene: TRBV20-1; j_gene: TRBJ1-1; d_gene: TRBD1; abundance: once; CDR3nt: TGCAGTGCTAGAGAGGACAGGGATTCATTCTTT; CDR3aa: CSAREDRDSFF
v_gene: TRBV5-4; j_gene: TRBJ1-2; d_gene: TRBD1; abundance: -; CDR3nt: TGTGCCAGCACACTATGGGGCAGGGGGCAGCGTGGCTACACCTTC; CDR3aa: CASTLWGRGQRGYTF
v_gene: TRBV3-1/TRBV3-2; j_gene: TRBJ2-6; d_gene: -; abundance: once; CDR3nt: TGTGCCAGCAGCCGGGGGGTAGGGGCCAACGTCCTGACTTTC; CDR3aa: CASSRGVGANVLTF
v_gene: TRBV11-3; j_gene: TRBJ2-1; d_gene: TRBD1; abundance: -; CDR3nt: TGTGCCAGCAGCTTGCGGACAGGGGGCGGTGAGCAGTTCTTC; CDR3aa: CASSLRTGGGEQFF
v_gene: TRBV18; j_gene: TRBJ1-3; d_gene: -; abundance: few; CDR3nt: TGTGCCAGCTCACCGCAGGTGGGGGCGAACACCATATATTTT; CDR3aa: CASSPQVGANTIYF
v_gene: TRBV7-3; j_gene: TRBJ2-1; d_gene: -; abundance: -; CDR3nt: TGTGCCAGCAGCTTATACAGTGCGAGCTCCTACAATGAGCAGTTCTTC; CDR3aa: CASSLYSASSYNEQFF
v_gene: TRBV18; j_gene: TRBJ1-2; d_gene: TRBD1; abundance: once; CDR3nt: TGTGCCAGCTCACCAGGGACAGAGCTTAACTATGGCTACACCTTC; CDR3aa: CASSPGTELNYGYTF
v_gene: TRBV7-9; j_gene: TRBJ1-2; d_gene: TRBD1; abundance: -; CDR3nt: TGTGCCAGCAGCTTGAACAGGGGTTCGAATGATGGCTACACCTTC; CDR3aa: CASSLNRGSNDGYTF
v_gene: TRBV9; j_gene: TRBJ1-1; d_gene: -; abundance: -; CDR3nt: TGTGCCAGCAGCGTCGGTGACACTGAAGCTTTCTTT; CDR3aa: CASSVGDTEAFF
v_gene: TRBV13; j_gene: TRBJ2-7; d_gene: TRBD1; abundance: -; CDR3nt: TGTGCCAGCAGCCGGGGACAGGTCGCCTACGAGCAGTACTTC; CDR3aa: CASSRGQVAYEQYF
v_gene: TRBV27; j_gene: TRBJ2-1; d_gene: TRBD2; abundance: -; CDR3nt: TGTGCCAGCAGTCTAAGACTAGCGGGAGGGGGGCCCTACAATGAGCAGTTCTTC; CDR3aa: CASSLRLAGGGPYNEQFF
v_gene: TRBV27; j_gene: TRBJ1-1; d_gene: TRBD1; abundance: -; CDR3nt: TGTGCCAGCAGTGCAGCCGGGACAGGGAGGACTGAAGCTTTCTTT; CDR3aa: CASSAAGTGRTEAFF
v_gene: TRBV3-1/TRBV3-2; j_gene: TRBJ2-7; d_gene: TRBD1; abundance: once; CDR3nt: TGTGCCAGCAGCCAAGATCTGTGGGGACAGGGGGTTAACGAGCAGTACTTC; CDR3aa: CASSQDLWGQGVNEQYF
v_gene: TRBV7-9; j_gene: TRBJ1-2; d_gene: -; abundance: -; CDR3nt: TGTGCCAGCAGCCCAGGTCAAGGCTATGGCTACACCTTC; CDR3aa: CASSPGQGYGYTF
v_gene: TRBV7-3; j_gene: TRBJ2-7; d_gene: TRBD1; abundance: -; CDR3nt: TGTGCCAGCAGCTTAATAGGGCGCGGGACAGGGCCCTACGAGCAGTACTTC; CDR3aa: CASSLIGRGTGPYEQYF
v_gene: TRBV5-1; j_gene: TRBJ1-4; d_gene: TRBD1; abundance: -; CDR3nt: TGCGCCAGCAGCTGGGACAGCTCTAATGAAAAACTGTTTTTT; CDR3aa: CASSWDSSNEKLFF
v_gene: TRBV28; j_gene: TRBJ1-2; d_gene: TRBD1; abundance: -; CDR3nt: TGTGCCAGCAGTTTTCACGACAGGGGCGGCTACACCTTC; CDR3aa: CASSFHDRGGYTF